This is a list of T cell receptor beta chains from one sample in a study of T cell responses to AZD1222 COVID-19 vaccine. Profiling relied on immunoSEQ multiplex PCR, and the TCRdb table lists in-frame clones only, not all of them. The sample records 100,000 to 130,000 clones, 90% to 95% being singletons. Sequences were derived from peripheral blood, sampled on day 0 of AZD1222 vaccination. These receptors were taken from an adult in good health. Each CDR3 is given with its conserved first and last residue. Fields, in order: J gene, V gene, D gene, clone size, CDR3 protein, CDR3 DNA. D genes are given only for firm matches. Rows give clone size only sometimes, using once, few, many, or a class for an expanded clone.

TRBJ2-7,TRBV6-2/TRBV6-3,.,.,CASSPQGYEQYF,TGTGCCAGCAGCCCACAGGGCTACGAGCAGTACTTC
TRBJ2-7,TRBV11-2,TRBD1,.,CASGADRDRREQYF,TGTGCCAGCGGGGCCGATCGGGACAGAAGGGAGCAGTACTTC
TRBJ1-3,TRBV6-5,.,.,CASSPALFGNTIYF,TGTGCCAGCAGTCCAGCGTTATTTGGAAACACCATATATTTT
TRBJ2-5,TRBV13,TRBD2,once,CASSLLGRGAQETQYF,TGTGCCAGCAGCTTACTTGGGCGGGGGGCCCAAGAGACCCAGTACTTC
TRBJ2-2,TRBV27,.,.,CASSPNTGELFF,TGTGCCAGCAGCCCGAACACCGGGGAGCTGTTTTTT
TRBJ2-1,TRBV20-1,.,.,CSASKPVDNEQFF,TGCAGTGCTAGTAAACCTGTAGATAATGAGCAGTTCTTC
TRBJ2-1,TRBV5-1,.,.,CASSSNTRVEQFF,TGCGCCAGCAGCTCGAATACGAGGGTTGAGCAGTTCTTC
TRBJ1-5,TRBV27,TRBD1,once,CASSGQGGSQPQHF,TGTGCCAGCAGTGGGCAGGGGGGCAGTCAGCCCCAGCATTTT
TRBJ1-3,TRBV6-5,.,.,CASSQSGNTIYF,TGTGCCAGCAGTCAGTCTGGAAACACCATATATTTT
TRBJ1-6,TRBV30,.,.,CAWSTTVDGNSPLHF,TGTGCCTGGAGTACTACAGTGGATGGGAATTCACCCCTCCACTTT
TRBJ2-5,TRBV12-5,.,.,CASGLVPIETQYF,TGTGCTAGTGGTTTGGTTCCAATCGAGACCCAGTACTTC
TRBJ2-7,TRBV6-5,TRBD1,.,CATSGAGGDYEQYF,TGTGCCACCTCTGGGGCAGGGGGCGACTACGAGCAGTACTTC
TRBJ1-2,TRBV4-1,.,once,CASSQDWGRMDYGYTF,TGCGCCAGCAGCCAAGATTGGGGCAGGATGGACTATGGCTACACCTTC
TRBJ1-5,TRBV7-2,TRBD1,.,CASSNSTGRRQPQHF,TGTGCCAGCAGCAATTCGACAGGGAGGAGACAGCCCCAGCATTTT
TRBJ2-1,TRBV6-5,TRBD2,few,CASSYESGGYNEQFF,TGTGCCAGCAGTTACGAGAGCGGGGGTTACAATGAGCAGTTCTTC
TRBJ1-1,TRBV5-4,.,.,CASTGTRANTEAFF,TGTGCCAGCACCGGGACTAGGGCGAACACTGAAGCTTTCTTT
TRBJ1-6,TRBV19,.,.,CASHRGTSYNSPLHF,TGTGCCAGCCACCGGGGGACTAGTTATAATTCACCCCTCCACTTT
TRBJ1-2,TRBV28,.,.,CASSLLGAGYTF,TGTGCCAGCAGTTTATTGGGGGCTGGCTACACCTTC
TRBJ1-2,TRBV6-5,.,.,CAGHLGRRYGYTF,TGTGCCGGACATTTAGGACGGAGATATGGCTACACCTTC
TRBJ2-7,TRBV6-5,.,.,CASSYQGHYEQYF,TGTGCCAGCAGTTACCAGGGACACTACGAGCAGTACTTC
TRBJ2-7,TRBV6-1,.,few,CASSEAQGRGYEQYF,TGTGCCAGCAGTGAAGCTCAGGGGCGCGGGTACGAGCAGTACTTC
TRBJ2-7,TRBV29-1,.,once,CSVQTNYEQYF,TGCAGCGTCCAAACAAACTACGAGCAGTACTTC
TRBJ2-7,TRBV30,TRBD1,once,CAGDSTYEQYF,TGTGCCGGGGACAGCACCTACGAGCAGTACTTC
TRBJ1-2,TRBV7-2,TRBD1,.,CASSSRTGGSGYTF,TGTGCCAGCAGCTCACGGACAGGGGGCTCTGGCTACACCTTC
TRBJ1-1,TRBV19,TRBD1,.,CASRTGVGTEAFF,TGTGCCAGTAGAACAGGGGTAGGTACTGAAGCTTTCTTT
TRBJ2-4,TRBV7-2,TRBD2,.,CASLSGGAKNIQYF,TGTGCCAGCCTGAGCGGGGGAGCCAAAAACATTCAGTACTTC
TRBJ2-7,TRBV19,.,.,CASSIEAGTSYEQYF,TGTGCCAGTAGTATAGAGGCCGGGACATCCTACGAGCAGTACTTC
TRBJ1-4,TRBV5-1,.,.,CASSASGSASNEKLFF,TGCGCCAGCAGCGCTAGCGGCTCGGCATCTAATGAAAAACTGTTTTTT
TRBJ2-7,TRBV5-5,TRBD2,.,CASSLASGEYEQYF,TGTGCCAGCAGCTTGGCTAGCGGCGAGTACGAGCAGTACTTC
TRBJ1-1,TRBV7-2,.,.,CASRSWDGNTEAFF,TGTGCCAGCCGCTCTTGGGACGGCAACACTGAAGCTTTCTTT
TRBJ2-3,TRBV5-1,TRBD2,.,CASSLELGLAGGPLTDTQYF,TGCGCCAGCAGCTTGGAACTCGGACTAGCGGGGGGGCCCTTAACGGATACGCAGTATTTT
TRBJ2-7,TRBV4-2,.,.,CASRMGARENEQYF,TGTGCCAGCAGGATGGGGGCCCGCGAGAACGAGCAGTACTTC
TRBJ1-2,TRBV7-9,TRBD1,.,CASSLQGFYGYTF,TGTGCCAGCAGTCTACAGGGGTTTTATGGCTACACCTTC
TRBJ2-1,TRBV7-9,TRBD2,.,CASSRQRGGYDEQFF,TGTGCCAGCAGCCGGCAGCGGGGGGGCTACGATGAGCAGTTCTTC
TRBJ1-2,TRBV7-2,.,.,CASSAGGNYGYTF,TGTGCCAGCAGCGCGGGGGGTAACTATGGCTACACCTTC
TRBJ2-7,TRBV28,.,.,CASSLWEGNYEQYF,TGTGCCAGCAGTTTATGGGAGGGAAACTACGAGCAGTACTTC
TRBJ2-4,TRBV14,.,.,CASSQDPSDVAKNIQYF,TGTGCCAGCAGCCAAGATCCTTCTGACGTAGCCAAAAACATTCAGTACTTC
TRBJ2-1,TRBV3-1/TRBV3-2,TRBD2,.,CASSQGLAGGGEQFF,TGTGCCAGCAGCCAAGGCCTAGCGGGGGGTGGCGAGCAGTTCTTC
TRBJ2-7,TRBV29-1,.,.,CSGILGNEQYF,TGCAGCGGGATCCTAGGTAACGAGCAGTACTTC
TRBJ1-4,TRBV9,.,.,CASSVGVQLNEKLFF,TGTGCCAGCAGCGTAGGCGTGCAACTTAATGAAAAACTGTTTTTT
TRBJ2-5,TRBV20-1,TRBD2,once,CSASPPKLGTSHSETQYF,TGCAGTGCTAGTCCTCCGAAGTTAGGGACTAGCCATTCAGAGACCCAGTACTTC
TRBJ1-4,TRBV7-2,.,.,CASSWAGATNEKLFF,TGTGCCAGCAGCTGGGCAGGTGCAACTAATGAAAAACTGTTTTTT
TRBJ2-1,TRBV13,.,once,CASSLVSRGHEQFF,TGTGCCAGCAGCTTAGTGTCCAGGGGTCATGAGCAGTTCTTC
TRBJ1-6,TRBV6-1,.,.,CASSEALRGSVYNSPLHF,TGTGCCAGCAGTGAAGCGCTTCGGGGGTCCGTCTATAATTCACCCCTCCACTTT
TRBJ1-6,TRBV18,.,.,CASSPDSSYNSPLHF,TGTGCCAGCTCGCCGGACAGCTCCTATAATTCACCCCTCCACTTT
TRBJ2-2,TRBV5-1,.,once,CASSLSGPHTGELFF,TGCGCCAGCAGCTTGAGTGGGCCCCACACCGGGGAGCTGTTTTTT
TRBJ1-5,TRBV18,.,.,CASSSFLDQPQHF,TGTGCCAGCTCCTCGTTTTTGGATCAGCCCCAGCATTTT
TRBJ1-4,TRBV7-5,.,.,CARFRSTGPCEKLFF,TGTGCCAGATTTCGGTCGACAGGGCCATGTGAAAAACTGTTTTTT
TRBJ2-1,TRBV2,TRBD2,.,CASGTSGGAQGEQFF,TGTGCCAGCGGAACTAGCGGGGGGGCCCAGGGTGAGCAGTTCTTC
TRBJ1-2,TRBV4-3,TRBD1,.,CASSQDHRGPNYGYTF,TGCGCCAGCAGCCAAGACCACAGGGGGCCGAACTATGGCTACACCTTC
TRBJ1-1,TRBV19,TRBD1,.,CASSLTGDGTEAFF,TGTGCCAGTAGTCTTACAGGGGATGGGACTGAAGCTTTCTTT
TRBJ1-2,TRBV20-1,.,once,CSASGRGADYGYTF,TGCAGTGCGAGTGGGCGGGGAGCAGACTATGGCTACACCTTC
TRBJ1-6,TRBV5-1,.,.,CASSSSTGPVSPLHF,TGCGCCAGCAGCTCTTCGACAGGCCCCGTTTCACCCCTCCACTTT
TRBJ1-2,TRBV7-2,.,.,CASSTQGRGPYGYTF,TGTGCCAGCAGCACCCAGGGCAGGGGACCCTATGGCTACACCTTC
TRBJ1-1,TRBV7-9,.,.,CASSLEGRGTEAFF,TGTGCCAGCAGTCTTGAGGGCAGGGGCACTGAAGCTTTCTTT
TRBJ1-1,TRBV5-4,.,once,CASSLEQPNSEAFF,TGTGCCAGCAGCTTGGAACAACCGAACTCTGAAGCTTTCTTT
TRBJ1-2,TRBV27,TRBD1,.,CASSWEPGGNYGYTF,TGTGCCAGCAGCTGGGAACCAGGGGGGAACTATGGCTACACCTTC